A selection of T cell receptor beta chains follows, all from one sample in a study of OX40 agonist ivuxolimab in advanced cancers. Here immunoSEQ multiplex PCR was the method, and the copy in TCRdb shows in-frame clones only, minus some. The sample holds about 33,000 clones, under 85% seen once. The material was CD4+ or CD8+ T cells sorted from blood, obtained in a trial of the OX40 agonist ivuxolimab. These receptor sequences come from an adult with an advanced solid tumor such as melanoma, head and neck, liver or kidney cancer. The CDR3 runs from the conserved cysteine through the conserved F or W. Each record gives: clone size, CDR3 length, J gene, V gene, D gene, CDR3 DNA, CDR3 protein. D genes are given only for firm matches. The size of a clone is reported for some rows only, either as once, few or many, or as a class for expanded clones.

>.|15|TRBJ1-5|TRBV4-2|TRBD1
TGTGCCAGCAGCCTAGGGACAGAGAGCAATCAGCCCCAGCATTTT
CASSLGTESNQPQHF
>.|16|TRBJ1-1|TRBV2|TRBD1
TGTGCCAGCAGGTCCGGGACAGGGCAAATGAACACTGAAGCTTTCTTT
CASRSGTGQMNTEAFF
>once|16|TRBJ1-2|TRBV7-6|.
TGTGCCAGCAGCCCCCTCGACGGCGGGAGGAACTATGGCTACACCTTC
CASSPLDGGRNYGYTF
>once|11|TRBJ1-2|TRBV5-6|.
TGTGCCAGCAGCTTGGGATGGGGCTATACCTTC
CASSLGWGYTF
>once|16|TRBJ2-1|TRBV7-6|.
TGTGCCAGCAGCTTAGAATGGCAGGCGTGGTACAATGAGCAGTTCTTC
CASSLEWQAWYNEQFF
>medium-sized|13|TRBJ1-2|TRBV7-9|.
TGTGCCAGCAGCTTTGCGGGCAGTAATGGCTACACCTTC
CASSFAGSNGYTF
>.|10|TRBJ1-3|TRBV6-5|.
TGTGCCAGCAGTGCAAACACCATATATTTT
CASSANTIYF
>.|15|TRBJ1-5|TRBV19|.
TGTGCCAGTAGTAGGCACTGGGGAGCGGATCAGCCCCAGCATTTT
CASSRHWGADQPQHF
>few|16|TRBJ2-7|TRBV5-1|.
TGCGCCAGCAGCTTGGCCCTAAGTCGATGGAGGGGCGAGCAGTACTTC
CASSLALSRWRGEQYF
>few|15|TRBJ2-1|TRBV30|.
TGTGCCTGGAGCGCCCCGGCCCGGTCGACGGGTGAGCAGTTCTTC
CAWSAPARSTGEQFF
>.|14|TRBJ1-2|TRBV5-1|.
TGCGCCAGCAGCCCCTCGGGGCAAAACTATGGCTACACCTTC
CASSPSGQNYGYTF
>.|13|TRBJ1-2|TRBV14|.
TGTGCCAGCAGCCCCTGGCGGAACTATGGCTACACCTTC
CASSPWRNYGYTF
>once|14|TRBJ2-1|TRBV25-1|TRBD1
TGTGCCAGCAGTATTGATGCAGGGGGAAATGAGCAGTTCTTC
CASSIDAGGNEQFF
>.|15|TRBJ2-3|TRBV2|TRBD2
TGTGCCAGCAGACTAAGCGGGGGGGCGGTAGATACGCAGTATTTT
CASRLSGGAVDTQYF
>few|15|TRBJ2-1|TRBV2|TRBD1
TGTGCCAGCAGTGCAGGGGACAGTCCTGCCGATGAGCAGTTCTTC
CASSAGDSPADEQFF
>.|18|TRBJ2-6|TRBV12-5|TRBD1
TGTGCTAGTGGTTCGCCGGGACAGGGGGCTTCTGGGGCCAACGTCCTGACTTTC
CASGSPGQGASGANVLTF
>.|14|TRBJ2-3|TRBV2|TRBD2
TGTGCCAGCAACCGACTAGCGGGGAAAGATACGCAGTATTTT
CASNRLAGKDTQYF
>.|15|TRBJ2-1|TRBV7-3|TRBD1
TGTGCCAGCAGCCGGGACAGGGGGACCTACAATGAGCAGTTCTTC
CASSRDRGTYNEQFF
>.|15|TRBJ2-3|TRBV7-2|.
TGTGCCAGCAGCTTAGGAGGGGGTGGAGGAGATACGCAGTATTTT
CASSLGGGGGDTQYF
>.|15|TRBJ2-1|TRBV2|TRBD1
TGTGCCAGCAGAAGTACAGGGGCGATCTACAATGAGCAGTTCTTC
CASRSTGAIYNEQFF
>.|13|TRBJ2-2|TRBV5-1|.
TGCGCCAGCAGCTTGGAATTCGCCGGGGAGCTGTTTTTT
CASSLEFAGELFF
>.|16|TRBJ1-2|TRBV5-4|.
TGTGCCAGCAGCTTCCCTAACGGGGAAAGGGAGCGAGGCTACACCTTC
CASSFPNGERERGYTF
>.|12|TRBJ1-1|TRBV10-2|.
TGCGCCAGCACAGGTTTAGGGACTGAAGCTTTCTTT
CASTGLGTEAFF